The source of this TCR beta chain is a study of human versus mouse CDR3 diversity and MHC coevolution. Across the study: Reportedly, immunoSEQ detects one in 200,000 T cells with minimized PCR bias. Valid reads per sample ranged from about 0.6 x 10^7 to 1.7 x 10^7.

The CDR3 totals 13 residues. In germline, CDR1 is SGHRS, CDR2 YFSETQ. Deletions cut 5 bases from V and 8 bases from J, with 16 bases between. The assay was immunoSEQ multiplex PCR, and TCRdb's table has in-frame clones only and misses some. Seen here are 60,000 to 95,000 clones, 92% observed once, and the top ten hold around 0.15%. This clone was observed once. Its antigen is as yet unknown. Regarding the study as a whole: Human T cells were selected on about 6 MHC II alleles. Among all groups, most of the three human donors showed least clonal inequality.

The chain couples TRBV5-1 to TRBJ1-2; D gene uncertain. What was sequenced was naive CD4+ T cells from blood. This sample's subset: CD45RO-negative CD62L-positive naive CD4 T cells. This clonotype originated in a person aged 25 to 75 in good health. The CDR3 loop is CASSERNSAGYTF. Written as DNA, the CDR3 is TGCGCCAGCAGTGAGCGAAATTCCGCGGGCTACACCTTC.